These T cell receptor beta chains were read from a single sample in a study of cytotoxic CD8 clonotypes in ibrutinib-treated CLL. Only in-frame clones appear in the TCRdb table, and some are missing; sequencing was by immunoSEQ multiplex PCR. The sample lists 25,000 to 30,000 clones; approximately 60% were seen once. Material: PBMCs, obtained before ibrutinib treatment. Receptors originate from a human donor with chronic lymphocytic leukemia. Both conserved end residues are part of each CDR3. The D gene is left open where the match is weak. Size tells how often a clone was seen (once, few, many) or the class of an expanded clone, and some rows leave it out.

V	length	J	size	D	CDR3	DNA
TRBV6-6	13	TRBJ2-7	.	.	CASGPRPNYEQYF	TGTGCCAGCGGTCCGCGACCGAACTACGAGCAGTACTTC
TRBV9	14	TRBJ1-2	few	.	CASSRTETNYGYTF	TGTGCCAGCAGCCGGACAGAAACTAACTATGGCTACACCTTC
TRBV12-1	14	TRBJ2-7	few	.	CASSPDRMTYEQYF	TGTGCCAGCAGTCCGGACAGGATGACCTACGAGCAGTACTTC
TRBV5-8	14	TRBJ2-5	.	TRBD1	CASSTRDRVVAQYF	TGTGCCAGCAGCACCCGGGACAGGGTTGTCGCCCAGTACTTC
TRBV19	14	TRBJ2-5	.	.	CATRLAVGMQTQYF	TGTGCCACCAGGCTAGCAGTCGGAATGCAGACCCAGTACTTC
TRBV5-5	15	TRBJ1-2	.	TRBD1	CASSSGGAQREPYTF	TGTGCCAGCAGCTCAGGGGGGGCCCAAAGAGAACCCTACACCTTC
TRBV5-1	13	TRBJ1-6	.	.	CASSQEWGTPLHF	TGCGCCAGCAGCCAAGAATGGGGAACACCCCTCCACTTT
TRBV19	13	TRBJ2-7	few	.	CASSIERTYEQYF	TGTGCCAGTAGTATCGAACGGACTTACGAGCAGTACTTC
TRBV6-6	14	TRBJ2-1	.	.	CASSSGPEFNEQFF	TGTGCCAGCAGTTCCGGCCCCGAGTTCAATGAGCAGTTCTTC
TRBV19	15	TRBJ2-7	.	.	CASSISLGRKNEQYF	TGTGCCAGTAGTATATCCCTCGGACGGAAGAACGAGCAGTACTTC
TRBV5-1	16	TRBJ2-1	.	TRBD2	CASSFSLAGSYNEQFF	TGCGCCAGCAGCTTCTCACTAGCGGGCTCCTACAATGAGCAGTTCTTC